What follows are 8 T cell receptor beta chains derived from one specimen sequenced in a study of breast tumors, draining lymph nodes, adjacent tissues. Axillary draining lymph nodes of breast cancer patients supplied the node samples. TCRdb analysed the multiplex PCR reads with MiXCR anew, one entry per CDR3 protein. The repertoire holds 120,000 or so distinct CDR3 sequences, with about 20% as singletons. Sequencing used axillary lymph node tissue. The source is a female donor with breast cancer. Some clones in this sample may be carry-over from other donors' samples.

The sample holds many counts of this clonotype. The V gene is TRBV19, the J gene TRBJ2-7; 9 bases match TRBD2. With 5 bases clipped from V and 4 bases from J, the junction kept 15 bases outside the gene matches. The CDR3 is made up of 17 amino acids. Germline V gene data show CDR1 as LNHDA and CDR2 as SQIVND (reference sequence). Here the CDR3 DNA reads TGTGCCAGTAGTCCCCAGGGTTTGCGGGAGGGCCGATACGAGCAGTACTTC. Amino acids: CASSPQGLREGRYEQYF.

Points on this clonotype: A much larger clone lies a single base off, so this may be a read error. CDR3 loop: CASNYDLVGSNQPQHF. The CDR3 DNA follows: TGCGCCAGCAACTACGATTTAGTCGGGAGCAATCAGCCCCAGCATTTT. The genes are TRBV5-1 and TRBJ1-5; D unclear. Trimming took off 6 bases at V and 1 base at J, with 17 bases between the two ends. The CDR3 extends over 16 amino acids. Germline V gene lookup returns CDR1 SGHRS and CDR2 YFSETQ.

This clonotype was detected many times. J is TRBJ2-1 and V is TRBV20-1; possibly TRBD2 for D (6 bases). The CDR3 totals 12 residues. Germline CDR1 and CDR2: DFQATT and SNEGSKA (reference sequence). Deletions cut 0 bases from V and 11 bases from J, with 11 bases between. This CDR3 is CSAREETSKQFF. CDR3 DNA: TGCAGTGCTAGAGAGGAGACTAGTAAGCAGTTCTTC.

This clonotype was detected ten times or more. The chain has TRBV9 and TRBJ2-3, with D possibly matching TRBD1 (6 bases). The V gene lost 1 base and the J gene lost 0 bases, with 9 bases spanning the gap. Germline assignment: CDR1 SGDLS and CDR2 YYNGEE. The CDR3 consists of 15 residues. CDR3 bases: TGTGCCAGCAGCGTAACAGGGCATAGCACAGATACGCAGTATTTT. Its protein is CASSVTGHSTDTQYF.

This clonotype showed up many times. This chain links TRBV4-2 with TRBJ2-7, with TRBD1 identical over 7 bases. CDR1 and CDR2 from the germline V gene are LGHNA and YNFKEQ. This CDR3 has 15 residues. V trimming: 1 base; J trimming: 6 bases; junction bases outside the gene matches: 9. The CDR3 here is CASSQVDTGAGEQYF. DNA of the CDR3: TGTGCCAGCAGCCAAGTGGACACAGGGGCCGGCGAGCAGTACTTC.

This clonotype was detected ten times or more. V usage is TRBV20-1 and J usage is TRBJ2-3, with TRBD2 identical over 8 bases. The germline V gene encodes CDR1 DFQATT and CDR2 SNEGSKA (reference sequence). V lost 4 bases and J lost 2; bases outside the gene matches: 5. CDR3 size: 14 residues. In DNA, the CDR3 is TGCAGTGCTATACAGCGGGGGTCCACAGATACGCAGTATTTT. Residues: CSAIQRGSTDTQYF.

Turning to this clonotype: This may arise from a read error, as a much more abundant clone is one base away. This chain links TRBV12-3 or TRBV12-4 with TRBJ2-5, with D possibly matching TRBD1 (5 bases). The CDR3 length is 15 residues. CDR3 bases: TGTGCCAGCAGTTTAAGGGCAGGGCGACAAGAGGCCCAGTACTTC. Its protein is CASSLRAGRQEAQYF.

This clonotype was picked up many times. The chain has TRBV10-2 and TRBJ2-1; 13 bases map to TRBD2. Germline V gene sequence: CDR1 WSHSY, CDR2 SAAADI. Trimming at V came to 6 bases and at J to 5 bases, leaving 4 bases not matched to a gene. The CDR3 spans 15 residues. CDR3 amino acids: CASRITSGGDNEQFF. The CDR3 DNA reads TGCGCCAGCAGAATTACTAGCGGGGGGGACAATGAGCAGTTCTTC.